Below are 22 T cell receptor beta chains sequenced from a single sample in a study of neurological immune-mediated disorders. MiXCR, run by TCRdb on the 5' RACE reads, gives a single entry per CDR3 protein. Of fewer than 50,000 distinct CDR3 sequences in the sample, over 2% were seen once. The source material was PBMCs. These receptors originate from a man between 25 and 39 years old with multiple sclerosis.

Only a few counts were recorded for this clonotype. The V and J genes are TRBV10-1 and TRBJ2-7; TRBD2 agrees at 12 bases. The CDR3 is 14 amino acids. J was trimmed by 3 bases and V by 9 bases; bases with no gene match: 6. Germline V gene data show CDR1 as WNHNN and CDR2 as SYGVQD (reference sequence). The CDR3 spells CARDASGRVYEQYF. In nucleotides, the CDR3 is TGCGCCAGGGATGCTAGCGGGAGGGTCTACGAGCAGTACTTC.

This clonotype has ten or more counts. The chain couples TRBV11-2 to TRBJ2-7; the D gene is possibly TRBD1 (5 bases). The CDR3 loop spans 14 amino acids. V was cut by 2 bases and J by 4 bases, with 12 bases left in between. CDR1 SGHAT and CDR2 FQNNGV come from the germline V gene. This chain's CDR3 is CASSLSGRTYEQYF. The CDR3 DNA is TGTGCCAGCAGCTTATCAGGGCGTACTTACGAGCAGTACTTC.

This clonotype was found many times. V and J are TRBV5-1 and TRBJ2-1, with 11 bases matching TRBD2. CDR3 length equals 15 residues. V shed 0 bases, J shed 7 bases, and the junction held 3 bases outside the gene matches. Germline values: CDR1 SGHRS, CDR2 YFSETQ. The CDR3 region has the DNA TGCGCCAGCAGCTTGGGTAGCGGGAGGGCTAATGAGCAGTTCTTC. This gives the protein CASSLGSGRANEQFF.

This clonotype was detected ten times or more. The chain recombines TRBV12-3 or TRBV12-4 with TRBJ2-2; D not certain. The CDR3 loop spans 13 amino acids. With 7 bases removed from V and 2 bases from J, the gap between germline ends came to 8 bases. CDR3 sequence: CASTSSNTGELFF. CDR3 DNA sequence: TGTGCCAGCACTAGTTCTAACACCGGGGAGCTGTTTTTT.

This clonotype was detected ten times or more. The V gene is TRBV7-3, the J gene TRBJ2-7, with TRBD2 matching 7 bases. Germline CDR1 is SGHTA and CDR2 is FQGTGA. The CDR3 covers 13 residues. Trimming removed 2 bases from V and 7 bases from J; junction bases left unmatched: 5. CDR3 residues: CASSLAGAGEQYF. CDR3 DNA sequence: TGTGCCAGCAGCTTAGCGGGAGCGGGGGAGCAGTACTTC.

This clonotype was seen many times. The chain uses TRBV10-3 and TRBJ1-4; D gene unclear. V lost 4 bases and J 4 bases, leaving 7 bases between the germline ends. The germline V gene encodes CDR1 ENHRY and CDR2 SYGVKD. There are 13 residues in the CDR3. DNA for the CDR3: TGTGCCATCAGTGCACGAGATAATGAAAAACTGTTTTTT. Its protein is CAISARDNEKLFF.

This clonotype came up many times. V and J are TRBV10-3 and TRBJ2-3; 8 nucleotides match TRBD2. This CDR3 region has 15 residues. J gave up 0 bases and V 5 bases, and 4 bases lay outside the gene matches. CDR1 and CDR2 (germline): ENHRY, SYGVKD. The CDR3 sequence: CAISKAGASTDTQYF. DNA of the CDR3: TGTGCCATCAGTAAAGCGGGGGCTAGCACAGATACGCAGTATTTT.

This clonotype was seen at least ten times. The chain has TRBV7-2 and TRBJ1-5, with 12 bases matching TRBD1. The CDR3 sequence is 17 residues long. Germline trimming cut 5 bases from V and 5 bases from J; bases unmatched to any gene: 10. The germline V gene has CDR1 SGHTA and CDR2 FQGNSA. The CDR3 here is CASSTRGGTGGDQPQHF. The CDR3 nucleotides are TGTGCCAGCAGCACCAGGGGAGGGACAGGGGGCGATCAGCCCCAGCATTTT. The entire variable domain, with the rest obtained from reference TRBV7-2 and TRBJ1-5, is as follows: GAGVSQSPSNKVTEKGKDVELRCDPISGHTALYWYRQSLGQGLEFLIYFQGNSAPDKSGLPSDRFSAERTGGSVSTLTIQRTQQEDSAVYLCASSTRGGTGGDQPQHFGDGTRLSIL.

This clonotype was seen repeatedly, ten times or more. The V gene is TRBV29-1, the J gene TRBJ1-2; tentatively, D is TRBD1 (6 bases). This CDR3 contains 13 residues. CDR1 and CDR2 from the germline V gene are SQVTM and ANQGSEA. The CDR3 is CGLTRTANYGYTF. CDR3 bases: TGCGGGTTGACGCGGACAGCTAACTATGGCTACACCTTC.

Many counts were recorded for this clonotype. V is TRBV9 and J is TRBJ2-3; the D gene could be TRBD1 or TRBD2 (6 bases each). The ends were cut back, 2 bases at V and 9 bases at J, with 10 bases in the middle. Germline V gives CDR1 SGDLS, CDR2 YYNGEE. The CDR3 loop spans 12 amino acids. In DNA, the CDR3 is TGTGCCAGCAGCGTGACCGGGGGCACGCAGTATTTT. Amino acids: CASSVTGGTQYF.

This clonotype qualifies as medium-sized. The chain recombines TRBV7-2 with TRBJ1-2; D call uncertain. Trimming took 1 base from V and 0 from J, leaving 3 bases between them. The CDR3 is 13 amino acids. Germline V gene data show CDR1 as SGHTA and CDR2 as FQGNSA. CDR3 sequence: CASSLGPNYGYTF. In nucleotides, the CDR3 is TGTGCCAGCAGCTTAGGTCCTAACTATGGCTACACCTTC.

This clonotype was seen at least ten times. The chain couples TRBV4-3 to TRBJ1-1; tentative D call: TRBD1 (6 bases). The CDR3 has 15 residues. CDR1 is LGHNA, CDR2 YSLEER, per germline. With 0 bases removed from V and 4 bases from J, the gap between germline ends came to 12 bases. This CDR3 reads CASSQESRGSTEAFF. The CDR3 DNA reads as TGCGCCAGCAGCCAAGAATCGAGGGGGAGCACTGAAGCTTTCTTT.

This clonotype was observed many times. This rearrangement joins TRBV6-6 to TRBJ2-1; 8 bases map to TRBD2. The germline gives CDR1 MNHNY, CDR2 SVGAGI (reference sequence). With V trimmed by 0 bases and J by 2 bases, 6 bases remained unmatched. The CDR3 sequence is 17 residues long. The CDR3: CASSYSGAGDPYNEQFF. The CDR3, as DNA: TGTGCCAGCAGTTACTCGGGAGCGGGAGACCCCTACAATGAGCAGTTCTTC.

In this sample, this clonotype turned up many times. The chain combines TRBV20-1 with TRBJ1-1; the D gene is possibly TRBD1 (5 bases). The CDR3 runs to 14 residues. Deletions cut 1 base from V and 1 base from J, with 10 bases between. The germline V gene has CDR1 DFQATT and CDR2 SNEGSKA (reference sequence). The DNA of the CDR3 is TGCAGTGCTAGAGTCCCAGACAGGAACACTGAAGCTTTCTTT. The encoded protein is CSARVPDRNTEAFF.

This clonotype was counted many times. The CDR3 nucleotides are TGCGCCAGCATTATGTACGCAGGGACCTACAATGAGCAGTTCTTC. Protein sequence: CASIMYAGTYNEQFF. This sequence joins TRBV5-1 and TRBJ2-1; weak D call: TRBD1 (5 bases). Germline CDR1 reads SGHRS; CDR2 reads YFSETQ. The ends were cut back, 6 bases at V and 2 bases at J, with 15 bases in the middle. CDR3 length: 15 amino acids. Full variable domain (outside the CDR3, taken from reference TRBV5-1 and TRBJ2-1): KAGVTQTPRYLIKTRGQQVTLSCSPISGHRSVSWYQQTPGQGLQFLFEYFSETQRNKGNFPGRFSGRQFSNSRSEMNVSTLELGDSALYLCASIMYAGTYNEQFFGPGTRLTVL.

This clonotype qualifies as medium-sized (0.01 to 0.1%). The chain combines TRBV5-6 with TRBJ1-1, with unresolved D. This CDR3 has 15 residues. The V gene's germline CDR1 is SGHDT and CDR2 YYEEEE. V lost 3 bases to trimming and J lost 0 bases, with 12 bases between them. CDR3 sequence: CASSSFPVVNTEAFF. CDR3 sequence (DNA): TGTGCCAGCAGCTCCTTCCCAGTAGTGAACACTGAAGCTTTCTTT.

This clonotype was seen many times. The chain combines TRBV6-1 with TRBJ1-5, with no clear D. V was trimmed by 4 bases and J by 4 bases, leaving 8 bases between them. This CDR3 region has 13 residues. Germline CDR1 reads MNHNS; CDR2 reads SASEGT. Here the CDR3 reads CASSVYSNQPQHF. The CDR3 region has the DNA TGTGCCAGCAGTGTGTACAGTAATCAGCCCCAGCATTTT.

This clonotype was seen at least ten times. The chain couples TRBV20-1 to TRBJ2-1, with a weak D call TRBD2 (6 bases). CDR3 length equals 12 residues. In germline, CDR1 is DFQATT, CDR2 SNEGSKA (reference sequence). The V and J ends lost 5 bases and 9 bases respectively, with 14 bases between them. The CDR3: CSAEGTYLEQFF. The CDR3 region has the DNA TGCAGTGCTGAAGGGACTTACCTTGAGCAGTTCTTC.

This clonotype was observed at least ten times. The V call is TRBV5-1, the J call TRBJ2-3; 9 nucleotides align to TRBD2. CDR1 is SGHRS, CDR2 YFSETQ, per germline. Germline trimming cut 6 bases from V and 3 bases from J; bases unmatched to any gene: 2. This CDR3 is 13 amino acids long. CDR3 sequence: CASKTSGTDTQYF. The CDR3 DNA follows: TGCGCCAGCAAGACTAGCGGAACAGATACGCAGTATTTT.

This clonotype was seen many times. The chain couples TRBV15 to TRBJ1-3; 8 bases are a match to TRBD1. CDR3 size: 18 residues. The germline CDR1 and CDR2 sequences are LNHNV and YYDKDF (reference sequence). The V segment lost 5 bases and the J segment 1 base; nucleotides outside the gene matches: 13. The DNA of the CDR3 is TGTGCCACCAGCGATCGCCAGGGCAGGGGGCTTTCTGGAAACACCATATATTTT. Residues: CATSDRQGRGLSGNTIYF.

At least ten counts were recorded for this clonotype. The V gene is TRBV20-1, the J gene TRBJ1-1; D remains ambiguous. Germline CDR1 reads DFQATT; CDR2 reads SNEGSKA (reference sequence). V lost 1 base and J 5 bases, leaving 20 bases between the germline ends. This CDR3 has 16 amino acids. CDR3 amino acids: CSARVTSALRGTEAFF. The CDR3 DNA follows: TGCAGTGCTAGAGTCACTTCAGCGCTGAGAGGGACTGAAGCTTTCTTT.

This clonotype was observed at least ten times. CDR3 coding DNA: TGTGCCAGCAGTAAGGACCTAGCGGGGGGCACAGATACGCAGTATTTT. It encodes CASSKDLAGGTDTQYF. The rearrangement links TRBV6-5 to TRBJ2-3, with 10 bases fitting TRBD2. Germline assignment: CDR1 MNHEY and CDR2 SVGAGI. The CDR3 has 16 residues. V trimming: 5 bases; J trimming: 1 base; junction bases outside the gene matches: 6.